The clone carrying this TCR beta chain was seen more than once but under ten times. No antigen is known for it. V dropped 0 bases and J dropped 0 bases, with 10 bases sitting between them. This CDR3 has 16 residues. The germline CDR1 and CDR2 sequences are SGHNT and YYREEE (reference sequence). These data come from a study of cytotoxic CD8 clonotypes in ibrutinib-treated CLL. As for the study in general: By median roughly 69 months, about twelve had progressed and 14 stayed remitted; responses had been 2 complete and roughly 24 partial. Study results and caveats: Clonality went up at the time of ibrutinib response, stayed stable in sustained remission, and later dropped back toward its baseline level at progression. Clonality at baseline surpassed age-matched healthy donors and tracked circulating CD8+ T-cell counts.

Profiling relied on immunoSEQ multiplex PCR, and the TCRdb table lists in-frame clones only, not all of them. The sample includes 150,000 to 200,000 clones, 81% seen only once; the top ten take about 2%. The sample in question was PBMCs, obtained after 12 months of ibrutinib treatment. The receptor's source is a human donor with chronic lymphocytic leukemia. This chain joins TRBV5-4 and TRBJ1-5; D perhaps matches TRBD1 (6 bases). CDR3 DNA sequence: TGTGCCAGCAGCTTGGGGGGGCAAAATAGCAATCAGCCCCAGCATTTT. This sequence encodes CASSLGGQNSNQPQHF.